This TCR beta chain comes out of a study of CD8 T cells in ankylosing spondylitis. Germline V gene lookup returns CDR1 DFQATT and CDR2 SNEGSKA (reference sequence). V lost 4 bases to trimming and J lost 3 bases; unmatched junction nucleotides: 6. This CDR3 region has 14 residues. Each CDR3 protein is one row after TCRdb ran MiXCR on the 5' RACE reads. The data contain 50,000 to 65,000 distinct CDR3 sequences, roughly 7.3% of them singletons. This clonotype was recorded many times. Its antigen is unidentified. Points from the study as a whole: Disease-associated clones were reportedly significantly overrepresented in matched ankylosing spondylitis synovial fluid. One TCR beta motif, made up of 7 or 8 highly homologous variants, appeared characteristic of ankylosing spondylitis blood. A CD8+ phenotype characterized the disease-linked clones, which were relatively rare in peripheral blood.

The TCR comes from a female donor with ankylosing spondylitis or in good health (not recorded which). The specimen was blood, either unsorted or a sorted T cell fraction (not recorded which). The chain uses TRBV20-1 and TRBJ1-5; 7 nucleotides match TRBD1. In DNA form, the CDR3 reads TGCAGTGCTATCCCGGGACAGCCCAATCAGCCCCAGCATTTT. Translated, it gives CSAIPGQPNQPQHF.